The 10 T cell receptor beta chains given below trace back to one sample, sequenced in a study of sequential checkpoint blockade in melanoma. TCRdb's table, derived via immunoSEQ multiplex PCR, lists solely in-frame clones and lacks some. The profile shows more than 25,000 clones, 85% to 90% of them singletons. Treatment here: randomized to nivolumab then ipilimumab (arm A) or the reverse (arm B). This material consisted of CD8+ T cells sorted from blood (inferred from file names), taken from a patient given nivolumab and ipilimumab in sequence. These receptors all stem from a human donor with melanoma.

The chain carries TRBV30 and TRBJ1-1; D is ambiguous. V lost 2 bases to trimming and J lost 12 bases, with 10 bases between them. Germline-derived CDR1 and CDR2 are GTSNPN and SVGIG (reference sequence). CDR3 length: 10 amino acids. The CDR3 coding sequence is TGTGCCTGGAGTAGCACCCTGACTTTCTTT. As protein: CAWSSTLTFF.

This chain links TRBV5-4 with TRBJ1-2; D possibly corresponds to TRBD1 (5 bases). The CDR3 is 15 residues long. The V end lost 0 bases, the J end lost 5 bases, and 14 bases lay between the germline ends. Germline-derived CDR1 and CDR2 are SGHNT and YYREEE (reference sequence). CDR3 bases: TGTGCCAGCAGCTTGGAAGGGGCGACTCAGTATGGCTACACCTTC. This translates into CASSLEGATQYGYTF. Full variable domain (missing parts from reference TRBV5-4 and TRBJ1-2): ETGVTQSPTHLIKTRGQQVTLRCSSQSGHNTVSWYQQALGQGPQFIFQYYREEENGRGNFPPRFSGLQFPNYSSELNVNALELDDSALYLCASSLEGATQYGYTFGSGTRLTVV.

This chain uses TRBV11-2 with TRBJ2-3; D is possibly TRBD2 (5 bases). The CDR3 consists of 14 residues. V lost 4 bases to trimming and J lost 5 bases, with 13 bases between them. Germline lookup yields CDR1 SGHAT and CDR2 FQNNGV. The CDR3 loop reads CASSSFASLDTQYF. DNA of the CDR3: TGTGCCAGCAGCTCCTTTGCTAGCCTAGATACGCAGTATTTT.

This chain joins TRBV6-5 and TRBJ1-1, with no clear D. The CDR3 covers 12 residues. The germline V and J ends were trimmed by 7 bases and 1 base, with 7 bases remaining between them. Per germline, CDR1 MNHEY and CDR2 SVGAGI. CDR3 DNA: TGTGCCAGCACTAACTGGAACACTGAAGCTTTCTTT. Residues: CASTNWNTEAFF.

This clone was observed a few times. The chain is built from TRBV27 and TRBJ2-5, with 7 bases lining up with TRBD2. V lost 1 base to trimming and J lost 2 bases; unmatched junction nucleotides: 4. Germline V gives CDR1 MNHEY, CDR2 SMNVEV (reference sequence). This CDR3 has 15 amino acids. CDR3 sequence reads: CASSLWGGEQETQYF. DNA for the CDR3: TGTGCCAGCAGTTTATGGGGGGGAGAGCAAGAGACCCAGTACTTC.

J is TRBJ1-2 and V is TRBV4-1, with a possible D match to TRBD1 (6 bases). The CDR3 has 15 amino acids. Germline values: CDR1 MGHRA, CDR2 YSYEKL. Trimming cost V 8 bases and J 0 bases, with 16 bases left between them. The CDR3 region is CASGGAGQTNYGYTF. In nucleotides, the CDR3 is TGCGCCAGCGGAGGAGCCGGACAGACTAACTATGGCTACACCTTC.

This clone was recorded a few times. The chain carries TRBV6-6 and TRBJ1-3, with D maybe TRBD1 (5 bases). Germline V gene data show CDR1 as MNHNY and CDR2 as SVGAGI (reference sequence). V lost 2 bases and J 1 base, leaving 6 bases between the germline ends. The CDR3 totals 14 residues. This chain's CDR3 is CASSYQGSGNTIYF. The CDR3 DNA reads as TGTGCCAGCAGTTACCAGGGATCTGGAAACACCATATATTTT.

As to this clone: Germline and junction disagree at one end, which may indicate a read error. The chain is built from TRBV7-7 and TRBJ2-2; 7 bases align to TRBD1. CDR1 SSHAT and CDR2 FNYEAQ come from the germline V gene (reference sequence). CDR3 length: 16 amino acids. The CDR3 coding sequence is TGTGCTAGCAGCCGATCCGAGGGGGCGGACACCGGGGAGCTGTTTTTT. Translating gives CASSRSEGADTGELFF.

The chain is built from TRBV27 and TRBJ2-1; 11 bases are shared with TRBD1. V lost 7 bases, J lost 8 bases, and 7 bases stayed unmatched. The V gene's germline CDR1 is MNHEY and CDR2 SMNVEV (reference sequence). This CDR3 has 14 residues. CDR3 nucleotides: TGTGCCAGCACCACCGGACAGGGGGCCGATGAGCAGTTCTTC. Translated: CASTTGQGADEQFF.

The chain recombines TRBV28 with TRBJ2-1; D may be TRBD1 (5 bases). Per germline, CDR1 MDHEN and CDR2 SYDVKM. This CDR3 has 12 amino acids. V lost 7 bases to trimming and J lost 5 bases, with 9 bases between them. Here the CDR3 reads CASNSGHNEQFF. CDR3 nucleotide sequence: TGTGCCAGCAACTCAGGGCACAATGAGCAGTTCTTC.